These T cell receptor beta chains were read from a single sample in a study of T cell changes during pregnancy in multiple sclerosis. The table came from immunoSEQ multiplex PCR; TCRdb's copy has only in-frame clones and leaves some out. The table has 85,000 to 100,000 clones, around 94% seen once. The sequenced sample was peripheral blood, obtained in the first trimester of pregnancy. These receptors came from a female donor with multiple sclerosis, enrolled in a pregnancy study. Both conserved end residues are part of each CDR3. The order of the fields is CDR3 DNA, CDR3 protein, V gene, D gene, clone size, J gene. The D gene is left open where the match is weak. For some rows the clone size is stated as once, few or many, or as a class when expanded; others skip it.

TGTGCCAGTAGTCTCCAACCCCCTTTGGCGGCGGTCGCCGGGGAGCTGTTTTTT CASSLQPPLAAVAGELFF TRBV19 NA NA TRBJ2-2
TGTGCCAGTAGTATTTCAGATTCCTACGAGCAGTACTTC CASSISDSYEQYF TRBV19 NA NA TRBJ2-7
TGTGCCAGCAGTGGTCAGACAGAAGACGGCTACACCTTC CASSGQTEDGYTF TRBV25-1 NA NA TRBJ1-2
TGCGCCAGCAGCTTGGTACCAGGGGCCTCCTCTTCCTACAATGAGCAGTTCTTC CASSLVPGASSSYNEQFF TRBV5-1 NA NA TRBJ2-1
TGTGCCAGCTTAGGCGGGAGGTACGAGCAGTACTTC CASLGGRYEQYF TRBV2 TRBD2 NA TRBJ2-7
TGTGCCAGCAGCTTACAGCGGGTTAGCTCCTACAATGAGCAGTTCTTC CASSLQRVSSYNEQFF TRBV7-9 NA NA TRBJ2-1
TGTGCCAGCAGTTCCGACAGGGGGCTGTTCGGTGAGCAGTTCTTC CASSSDRGLFGEQFF TRBV28 TRBD1 NA TRBJ2-1
TGTGCCAGCAGTGGCGGGGTATACCGGGACCCTAATGGTGGGGAGCAGTACTTC CASSGGVYRDPNGGEQYF TRBV2 NA NA TRBJ2-7
TGTGCCAGCAGCAACAGACTAGCTAACGCCTACGAGCAGTACTTC CASSNRLANAYEQYF TRBV5-4 TRBD2 NA TRBJ2-7
TGTGCCAGCAGCGTAGGGACGGGAGGGCCTGTCGTTCCTAGTGAGCAGTTCTTC CASSVGTGGPVVPSEQFF TRBV9 TRBD2 NA TRBJ2-1
TGTGCCAGCAGCTTGGGACTAGAGGTGGAGACCCAGTACTTC CASSLGLEVETQYF TRBV5-4 NA once TRBJ2-5
TGTGCCAGCAGCCTCAGAGGGGCAGGGGGCTTAGAGACCCAGTACTTC CASSLRGAGGLETQYF TRBV5-6 TRBD1 NA TRBJ2-5
TGTGCCAGCAGCTTGGCACTAGTCAGTTGGAATGAGCAGTTCTTC CASSLALVSWNEQFF TRBV5-8 NA NA TRBJ2-1
TGCGCCAGCAAAAACTTAGCGGGAGAAGGAACCGGGGAGCTGTTTTTT CASKNLAGEGTGELFF TRBV10-2 TRBD2 NA TRBJ2-2
TGTGCCAGCAGCTTAGGGACAGGCGGTACGGATGGGCAGTACTTC CASSLGTGGTDGQYF TRBV7-9 TRBD1 NA TRBJ2-7
TGTGCCAGCACCGAGCTTGGGACAGGCTCAATTGGGACCCAGTACTTC CASTELGTGSIGTQYF TRBV5-4 TRBD1 NA TRBJ2-5
TGTGCCAGCAGCTCGCCGGGACTAGCCTACGAGCAGTACTTC CASSSPGLAYEQYF TRBV7-8 TRBD2 once TRBJ2-7
TGTGCCAGCAGCTACCGACAGGGCCTCCAAGAGACCCAGTACTTC CASSYRQGLQETQYF TRBV5-6 TRBD1 NA TRBJ2-5
TGCGCCAGCAGCTTGGAGGGTGTTAAGGGGAGCACAGATACGCAGTATTTT CASSLEGVKGSTDTQYF TRBV5-1 NA NA TRBJ2-3
TGTGCCAGCAGCTTGGAACCAGCGGCTTCCTATGGCTACACCTTC CASSLEPAASYGYTF TRBV7-9 NA NA TRBJ1-2
TGTGCCAGCAGCGTAGGTCTAGCGGGATACGAGCAGTACTTC CASSVGLAGYEQYF TRBV9 TRBD2 NA TRBJ2-7
TGTGCCAGCAGCTTAGATCGGAGGAACACCATATATTTT CASSLDRRNTIYF TRBV11-2 NA NA TRBJ1-3
TGCGCCAGCAGCCAAGATCAAGGGGGAAATAGCAATCAGCCCCAGCATTTT CASSQDQGGNSNQPQHF TRBV4-1 NA NA TRBJ1-5
TGTGCCAGCAGTCCCGGGAGGCTCAATGAGCAGTTCTTC CASSPGRLNEQFF TRBV28 TRBD2 NA TRBJ2-1
TGCGCCAGCAGCTTGGGGGACACCGCCTACAATGAGCAGTTCTTC CASSLGDTAYNEQFF TRBV5-1 NA NA TRBJ2-1
TGTGCCAGCAGCCTTCAGGGTCCCACCGGGGAGCTGTTTTTT CASSLQGPTGELFF TRBV13 NA NA TRBJ2-2
TGTGCCAGCAGTTACTCGTCTGACTTCTATGGCTACACCTTC CASSYSSDFYGYTF TRBV6-5 NA NA TRBJ1-2
TGTGCCAGCAGCTTACCAAAAGAGACCCAGTACTTC CASSLPKETQYF TRBV7-2 NA NA TRBJ2-5
TGTGCCAGCAGCCTCACAGGGACAGGGCCCCACGAGCAGTACTTC CASSLTGTGPHEQYF TRBV7-9 TRBD1 NA TRBJ2-7
TGTGCCAGCAGTTACTCCCCAGGGTTAGATACGCAGTATTTT CASSYSPGLDTQYF TRBV6-6 NA NA TRBJ2-3
TGTGCCAGCAGCTTCTGGGACAGACCCTCCTACGAGCAGTACTTC CASSFWDRPSYEQYF TRBV5-6 TRBD1 NA TRBJ2-7
TGCGCCAGCAGCCCCGGACAGGGCTATGGCTACACCTTC CASSPGQGYGYTF TRBV5-1 TRBD1 NA TRBJ1-2
TGCGCCAGCAGTCAACTAGCGGGGGTGGACAATGAGCAGTTCTTC CASSQLAGVDNEQFF TRBV10-2 TRBD2 once TRBJ2-1
TGTGCCAGCAGGCGGGACAGGTCCGTCTACGAGCAGTACTTC CASRRDRSVYEQYF TRBV6-5 TRBD1 NA TRBJ2-7
TGTGCCAGCAGCCACCGGACTAGCGCTCGGTCAGATACGCAGTATTTT CASSHRTSARSDTQYF TRBV13 TRBD2 once TRBJ2-3
TGTGCCAGCAGCTCTAGGGACAGGGGATCCATGATCAATCAGCCCCAGCATTTT CASSSRDRGSMINQPQHF TRBV7-8 TRBD1 NA TRBJ1-5
TGTGCCAGCAGTTTTCGCGGGAGCAATCAGCCCCAGCATTTT CASSFRGSNQPQHF TRBV28 NA NA TRBJ1-5
TGTGCCAGCAGTTCATCTAGGGGGAAGACCCAGTACTTC CASSSSRGKTQYF TRBV27 NA NA TRBJ2-5
TGCGCCAGCAGCGCGACTAGCGGGAGGTTTGACGAGCAGTACTTC CASSATSGRFDEQYF TRBV5-1 TRBD2 NA TRBJ2-7
TGTGCCAGCAGCCTTGAGATCAGGGACACTGAAGCTTTCTTT CASSLEIRDTEAFF TRBV7-9 NA NA TRBJ1-1
TGTGCCAGCTCTTTCGGACTAGCGAGGGGGGACAATGAGCAGTTCTTC CASSFGLARGDNEQFF TRBV18 TRBD2 NA TRBJ2-1
TGTGCCAGCAGTTATGAAGGGGACAGGGCCTACGAGCAGTACTTC CASSYEGDRAYEQYF TRBV5-4 TRBD1 NA TRBJ2-7
TGTGCCAGCTCACCGCGGGGCGGGATGAACACTGAAGCTTTCTTT CASSPRGGMNTEAFF TRBV18 NA few TRBJ1-1
TGTGCCACTTCCGGGGCTGGGGCCAACGTCCTGACTTTC CATSGAGANVLTF TRBV10-3 NA NA TRBJ2-6
TGTGCCAGCTCCAGGGGAATGAGGCAGCCCCAGCATTTT CASSRGMRQPQHF TRBV27 NA NA TRBJ1-5
TGTGCCAGCAGTGCCGGACAGAGGGGCGGGGAGCTGTTTTTT CASSAGQRGGELFF TRBV6-1 NA NA TRBJ2-2
TGTGCCAGCAGCTTAGGGGGACTGATCTACGAGCAGTACTTC CASSLGGLIYEQYF TRBV7-8 NA once TRBJ2-7
TGTGCCAGCAGCGTAGACGGGAGGGCCATAGATACGCAGTATTTT CASSVDGRAIDTQYF TRBV9 TRBD2 once TRBJ2-3
TGTGCCAGCAGCCAAGTGTGGGGTTCGGGGTACGAGCAGTACTTC CASSQVWGSGYEQYF TRBV4-2 NA NA TRBJ2-7
TGCGCCAGCAGCCCCGGGACTCGAAACACCGGGGAGCTGTTTTTT CASSPGTRNTGELFF TRBV5-1 NA NA TRBJ2-2
TGTGCCATACAACGGGGGAGCGGGGTCAGAACTGAAGCTTTCTTT CAIQRGSGVRTEAFF TRBV5-4 NA NA TRBJ1-1